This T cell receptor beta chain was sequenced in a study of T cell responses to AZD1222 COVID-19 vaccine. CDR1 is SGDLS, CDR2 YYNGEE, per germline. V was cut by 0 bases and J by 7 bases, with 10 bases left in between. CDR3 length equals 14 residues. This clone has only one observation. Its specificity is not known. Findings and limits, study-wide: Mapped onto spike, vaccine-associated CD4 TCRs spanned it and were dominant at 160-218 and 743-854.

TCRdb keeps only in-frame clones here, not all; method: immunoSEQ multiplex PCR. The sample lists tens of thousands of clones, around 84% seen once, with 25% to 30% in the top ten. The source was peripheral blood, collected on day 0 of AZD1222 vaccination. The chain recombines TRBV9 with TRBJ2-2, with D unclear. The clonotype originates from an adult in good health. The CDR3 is CASSVGAAGGELFF. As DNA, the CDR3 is TGTGCCAGCAGCGTAGGGGCGGCTGGCGGGGAGCTGTTTTTT.